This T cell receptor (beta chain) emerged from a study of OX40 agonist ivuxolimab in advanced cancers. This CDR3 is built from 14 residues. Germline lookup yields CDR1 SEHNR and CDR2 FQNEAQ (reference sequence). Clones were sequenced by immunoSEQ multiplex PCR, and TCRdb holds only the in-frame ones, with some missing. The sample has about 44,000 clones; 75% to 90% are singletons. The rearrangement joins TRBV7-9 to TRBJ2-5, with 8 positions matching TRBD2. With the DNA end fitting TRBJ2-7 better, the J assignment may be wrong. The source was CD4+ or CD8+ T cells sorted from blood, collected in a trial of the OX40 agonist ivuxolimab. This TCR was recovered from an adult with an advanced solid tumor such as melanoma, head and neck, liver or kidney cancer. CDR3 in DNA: TGTGCCAGCAGCCCCTTACTAGCGGCTTACGAGCAGTACTTC. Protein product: CASSPLLAAYEQYF.